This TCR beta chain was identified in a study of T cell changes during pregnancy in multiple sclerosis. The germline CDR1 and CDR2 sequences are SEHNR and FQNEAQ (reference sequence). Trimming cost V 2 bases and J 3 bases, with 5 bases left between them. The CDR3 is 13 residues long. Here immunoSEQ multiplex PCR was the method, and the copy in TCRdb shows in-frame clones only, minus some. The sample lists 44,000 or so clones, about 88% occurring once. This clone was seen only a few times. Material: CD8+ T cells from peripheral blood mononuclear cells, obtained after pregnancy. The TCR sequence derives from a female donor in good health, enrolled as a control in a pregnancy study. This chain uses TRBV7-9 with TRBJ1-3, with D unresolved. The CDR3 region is CASSLIVGNTIYF. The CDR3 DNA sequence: TGTGCCAGCAGCTTAATCGTTGGAAACACCATATATTTT.